This T cell receptor beta chain was captured in a study of blood T cell repertoires in COVID-19. CDR1 is DFQATT, CDR2 SNEGSKA, per germline (reference sequence). The CDR3 length is 10 residues. Trimming cost V 2 bases and J 8 bases, with 6 bases left between them. Measured with immunoSEQ multiplex PCR; TCRdb has only the in-frame clones, and not every one. Of about 330,000 clones listed, 87% are singletons. The clonotype comes from a woman younger than 45 who had recovered from COVID-19. This rearrangement joins TRBV20-1 to TRBJ1-2; D may be TRBD1 (5 bases). The specimen sequenced was PBMCs or T cells enriched from blood (not recorded which). CDR3 sequence reads: CSARRGGYTF. CDR3 bases: TGCAGTGCTAGACGGGGGGGCTACACCTTC.